The next 27 T cell receptor beta chains were all read from a single sample in a study of CD8 T cells in ankylosing spondylitis. MiXCR, run by TCRdb on the 5' RACE reads, gives a single entry per CDR3 protein. The data hold under 450,000 distinct CDR3 sequences, with about 20% observed a single time. Sequencing was carried out using blood, either unsorted or a sorted T cell fraction (not recorded which). All receptors come from a male donor with ankylosing spondylitis or in good health (not recorded which).

The chain employs TRBV28 and TRBJ2-7, with D maybe TRBD2 (6 bases). The CDR3 is made up of 16 amino acids. V lost 5 bases, J lost 3 bases, and 20 bases lay in between. Germline V lookup: CDR1 MDHEN, CDR2 SYDVKM. The CDR3 DNA reads as TGTGCCAGCAGTCCCTCCTTCGAGGCGGGGTACTACGAGCAGTACTTC. It specifies CASSPSFEAGYYEQYF.

This clonotype turned up a few times. This chain uses TRBV3-1 with TRBJ2-1; 11 nucleotides agree with TRBD2. V lost 1 base, J lost 0 bases, and 5 bases stayed unmatched. Germline V lookup: CDR1 LGHDT, CDR2 YNNKEL (reference sequence). The CDR3 covers 18 residues. The CDR3 DNA is TGTGCCAGCAGCCAAGGTGCTAGCGGGGGGTACTCCTACAATGAGCAGTTCTTC. Protein sequence: CASSQGASGGYSYNEQFF.

This clonotype appeared once. The chain is built from TRBV7-9 and TRBJ2-4; D tentatively reads TRBD1 or TRBD2 (5 bases each). V was pared by 4 bases and J by 1 base, with 8 bases between. The CDR3 extends over 14 amino acids. Looked up from germline, CDR1 is SEHNR and CDR2 is FQNEAQ (reference sequence). This CDR3 reads CASSSWDAKNIQYF. The CDR3 bases are TGTGCCAGCAGCTCATGGGACGCCAAAAACATTCAGTACTTC. Complete variable domain (other parts from reference TRBV7-9 and TRBJ2-4): DTGVSQNPRHKITKRGQNVTFRCDPISEHNRLYWYRQTLGQGPEFLTYFQNEAQLEKSRLLSDRFSAERPKGSFSTLEIQRTEQGDSAMYLCASSSWDAKNIQYFGAGTRLSVL.

The chain links TRBV4-2 to TRBJ2-3; 8 positions agree with TRBD2. V lost 3 bases, J lost 2 bases, and 7 bases stayed unmatched. Germline lookup yields CDR1 LGHNA and CDR2 YNFKEQ. The CDR3 has 16 amino acids. The CDR3 sequence: CASSHGTSSPTDTQYF. In DNA, the CDR3 is TGTGCCAGCAGCCACGGGACTAGTAGTCCCACAGATACGCAGTATTTT.

This clonotype came up a few times. The CDR3: CSASSAGENDGELFF. CDR3 nucleotide sequence: TGCAGTGCTAGTTCGGCGGGGGAGAATGACGGGGAGCTGTTTTTT. J is TRBJ2-2 and V is TRBV20-1, with 7 bases that match TRBD2. The CDR3 is made up of 15 amino acids. CDR1 and CDR2 (germline): DFQATT, SNEGSKA (reference sequence). V dropped 3 bases and J dropped 7; count of bases not matched to a gene: 11.

This clonotype was seen a handful of times. The V call is TRBV6-1, the J call TRBJ2-7; weak D call: TRBD2 (6 bases). The CDR3 totals 16 residues. The V and J ends lost 2 bases and 5 bases respectively, with 19 bases between them. CDR1 and CDR2 (germline): MNHNS, SASEGT. CDR3 amino acids: CASSERYGTSIHEQYF. The CDR3 bases are TGTGCCAGCAGTGAAAGGTACGGAACTAGCATCCACGAGCAGTACTTC.

Only a few counts were recorded for this clonotype. The chain is built from TRBV2 and TRBJ2-4, with 7 bases lining up with TRBD2. The V gene end was trimmed by 4 bases and the J gene end by 0 bases; junction bases not matched to a gene: 3. Germline V gene data show CDR1 as SNHLY and CDR2 as FYNNEI. The CDR3 has 15 residues. CDR3 loop: CASSGEGLAKNIQYF. Here the CDR3 DNA reads TGTGCCAGCAGTGGGGAGGGATTAGCCAAAAACATTCAGTACTTC.

This clonotype was detected only a few times. The chain links TRBV6-6 to TRBJ1-3; D possibly corresponds to TRBD1 (5 bases). There are 11 residues in the CDR3. Germline CDR1 and CDR2: MNHNY and SVGAGI (reference sequence). V was pared by 8 bases and J by 7 bases, with 9 bases between. In DNA form, the CDR3 reads TGTGCCAGCCTCGCAGGGAACACCATATATTTT. It codes for CASLAGNTIYF.

This clonotype showed up just a few times. The rearrangement joins TRBV6-5 to TRBJ2-1; no clear D gene. The germline gives CDR1 MNHEY, CDR2 SVGAGI. Between the trimmed V and J ends, which lost 8 bases and 4 bases, there was a span of 9 bases. The CDR3 length is 12 residues. CDR3 residues: CASGHRYNEQFF. Here the CDR3 DNA reads TGTGCCAGCGGGCACAGATACAATGAGCAGTTCTTC.

The genes are TRBV4-1 and TRBJ1-4; 9 bases fit TRBD1. Germline V gene lookup returns CDR1 MGHRA and CDR2 YSYEKL. Trimming at V came to 8 bases and at J to 9 bases, leaving 10 bases not matched to a gene. The length of the CDR3 is 14 residues. CDR3 coding DNA: TGCGCCAGCGCCGTAGTGGGACAGGGCCAAAAACTGTTTTTT. Its translation: CASAVVGQGQKLFF.

This clonotype was seen only a few times. The rearrangement joins TRBV7-9 to TRBJ1-2; D is unresolved. The CDR3 is made up of 15 amino acids. The V gene's germline CDR1 is SEHNR and CDR2 FQNEAQ (reference sequence). The germline V and J ends were trimmed by 1 base and 3 bases, with 12 bases remaining between them. CDR3 in DNA: TGTGCCAGCAGCTTAGTGTTTCAGGAGGACTATGGCTACACCTTC. This gives the protein CASSLVFQEDYGYTF.

This clonotype showed up just a few times. The rearrangement uses TRBV9 and TRBJ1-1; D remains unclear. CDR1 and CDR2 from the germline V gene are SGDLS and YYNGEE. CDR3 length: 13 residues. Trimming stripped 3 bases from V and 11 bases from J, with 17 bases between. The CDR3: CASSALDGSGAFF. CDR3 bases: TGTGCCAGCAGCGCCCTCGATGGGTCGGGGGCTTTCTTT.

The chain recombines TRBV27 with TRBJ2-7; the match to TRBD2 covers 10 bases. This CDR3 comprises 14 residues. From germline, CDR1 is MNHEY and CDR2 SMNVEV (reference sequence). V shed 7 bases, J shed 3 bases, and the junction held 6 bases outside the gene matches. The CDR3, as DNA: TGTGCCAGCAACAAGCGGGGGGGCCTCTACGAGCAGTACTTC. Translated, it gives CASNKRGGLYEQYF.

V and J are TRBV12-3 or TRBV12-4 and TRBJ2-2; 10 nucleotides align to TRBD1. The CDR3 loop spans 14 amino acids. The V segment lost 7 bases and the J segment 7 bases; nucleotides outside the gene matches: 6. The CDR3 nucleotides are TGTGCCAGCACCGACAGGGGGCTAGGCGGGGAGCTGTTTTTT. Translating gives CASTDRGLGGELFF.

This clonotype was seen more than once but under ten times. The rearrangement uses TRBV6-5 and TRBJ2-3; possible D gene TRBD1, 6 bases. V was pared by 7 bases and J by 6 bases, with 20 bases between. The CDR3 consists of 15 residues. Germline CDR1 is MNHEY and CDR2 is SVGAGI. As DNA, the CDR3 is TGTGCCAGCATTAGGTGGACAGACCCTTTCGATACGCAGTATTTT. Translation gives CASIRWTDPFDTQYF.

The V call is TRBV20-1, the J call TRBJ2-1; 7 bases line up with TRBD1. The CDR3 is made up of 17 amino acids. The ends lost 0 bases at V and 0 bases at J; junction bases unmatched: 8. The V gene's germline CDR1 is DFQATT and CDR2 SNEGSKA (reference sequence). This CDR3 reads CSARESRQGSSYNEQFF. The CDR3 nucleotides read TGCAGTGCTAGAGAGTCTAGACAGGGTAGCTCCTACAATGAGCAGTTCTTC.

The CDR3 DNA reads as TGTGCCAGCAGGACGCCACCGAGCAATGAGCAGTTCTTC. Translated: CASRTPPSNEQFF. J is TRBJ2-1 and V is TRBV28; D is undetermined. The germline V gene has CDR1 MDHEN and CDR2 SYDVKM. Trimming shortened V by 6 bases and J by 6 bases, and 12 bases separated the two germline ends. This CDR3 is built from 13 residues.

CDR3 DNA sequence: TGTGCCAGCACCACACTCCATAGCACAGATACGCAGTATTTT. Its protein product is CASTTLHSTDTQYF. The rearrangement links TRBV12-3 or TRBV12-4 to TRBJ2-3; no definite D call. V was pared by 7 bases and J by 0 bases, with 11 bases between. This CDR3 has 14 residues.

J is TRBJ2-3 and V is TRBV7-6; D might be TRBD2 (6 bases). CDR1 and CDR2 from the germline V gene are SGHVS and FNYEAQ. Trimming cost V 1 base and J 1 base, with 18 bases left between them. The CDR3 loop spans 18 amino acids. DNA of the CDR3: TGTGCCAGCAGCTTAGGATGGCTCGGGGGTGGCCGCACAGATACGCAGTATTTT. Protein: CASSLGWLGGGRTDTQYF.

The chain is built from TRBV12-3 or TRBV12-4 and TRBJ1-4; D is uncertain. Trimming removed 6 bases from V and 4 bases from J, with 15 bases in between. This CDR3 is 15 amino acids long. DNA for the CDR3: TGTGCCAGCAGCCCACTCGTGGGCCTTAATGAAAAACTGTTTTTT. It translates to CASSPLVGLNEKLFF.

The chain employs TRBV15 and TRBJ1-2, with 10 nucleotides matching TRBD1. Germline V gene data show CDR1 as LNHNV and CDR2 as YYDKDF (reference sequence). CDR3 size: 13 residues. V trimming: 4 bases; J trimming: 6 bases; junction bases outside the gene matches: 2. CDR3: CATSMTGGNGYTF. CDR3 sequence (DNA): TGTGCCACCAGCATGACAGGGGGCAATGGCTACACCTTC. Based on the CDR3 plus reference TRBV15 and TRBJ1-2, the full variable domain is DAMVIQNPRYQVTQFGKPVTLSCSQTLNHNVMYWYQQKSSQAPKLLFHYYDKDFNNEADTPDNFQSRRPNTSFCFLDIRSPGLGDTAMYLCATSMTGGNGYTFGSGTRLTVV.

The V call is TRBV10-3, the J call TRBJ2-2; D perhaps matches TRBD1 (6 bases). The CDR3 spans 15 residues. Looked up from germline, CDR1 is ENHRY and CDR2 is SYGVKD. The V end lost 2 bases, the J end lost 3 bases, and 10 bases lay between the germline ends. CDR3 in amino acids: CAISEGYRDTGELFF. CDR3 DNA: TGTGCCATCAGTGAGGGTTACAGGGACACCGGGGAGCTGTTTTTT.

The chain couples TRBV7-9 to TRBJ1-5, with 9 bases fitting TRBD1. V shed 5 bases, J shed 6 bases, and the junction held 5 bases outside the gene matches. This CDR3 has 14 amino acids. Germline V gene lookup returns CDR1 SEHNR and CDR2 FQNEAQ (reference sequence). CDR3 region: CASSSSTGGQPQHF. The CDR3 bases are TGTGCCAGCAGCAGCTCGACAGGGGGTCAGCCCCAGCATTTT.

The chain uses TRBV3-1 and TRBJ2-5, with 7 positions matching TRBD1. The ends lost 3 bases at V and 2 bases at J; junction bases unmatched: 6. The CDR3 totals 15 residues. CDR1 is LGHDT and CDR2 is YNNKEL in the germline V gene (reference sequence). CDR3 region: CASSHPRTGQETQYF. The CDR3 nucleotides are TGTGCCAGCAGCCACCCTCGGACAGGTCAAGAGACCCAGTACTTC.

In this sample, this clonotype turned up once. This chain connects TRBV5-8 to TRBJ2-5, with D unclear. This CDR3 is built from 14 residues. Germline CDR1 is SGHTS and CDR2 is YDEGEE. The ends were cut back, 0 bases at V and 5 bases at J, with 11 bases in the middle. CDR3 coding DNA: TGTGCCAGCAGCTTGGCCCTAGTGAGGGAGACCCAGTACTTC. Protein: CASSLALVRETQYF.

V usage is TRBV6-5 and J usage is TRBJ2-3, with D perhaps matching TRBD1 (6 bases). The CDR3 is 17 amino acids. Germline CDR1 reads MNHEY; CDR2 reads SVGAGI. With 0 bases removed from V and 5 bases from J, the gap between germline ends came to 18 bases. The DNA of the CDR3 is TGTGCCAGCAGTTACTCGGGGGCAGTAGTTCTCGGAGATACGCAGTATTTT. It codes for CASSYSGAVVLGDTQYF.

Only a few counts were recorded for this clonotype. The chain recombines TRBV5-1 with TRBJ2-7, with 8 bases fitting TRBD2. The CDR3 covers 15 residues. CDR1 is SGHRS, CDR2 YFSETQ, per germline. Trimming took 4 bases from V and 3 from J; bases not matched to a gene: 9. The CDR3 nucleotides read TGCGCCAGCAGCCCACCGGGGGGGGCGTACTACGAGCAGTACTTC. This encodes CASSPPGGAYYEQYF.